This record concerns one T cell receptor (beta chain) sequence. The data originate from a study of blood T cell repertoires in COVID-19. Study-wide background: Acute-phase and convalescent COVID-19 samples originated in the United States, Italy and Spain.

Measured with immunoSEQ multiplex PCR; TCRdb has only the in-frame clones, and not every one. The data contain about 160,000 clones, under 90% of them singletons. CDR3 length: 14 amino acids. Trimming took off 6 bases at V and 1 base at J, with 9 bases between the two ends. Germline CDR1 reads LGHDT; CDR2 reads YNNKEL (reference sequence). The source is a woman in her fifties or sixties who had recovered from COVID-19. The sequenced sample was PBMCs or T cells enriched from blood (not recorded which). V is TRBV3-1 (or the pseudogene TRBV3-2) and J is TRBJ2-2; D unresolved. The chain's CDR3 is CASRPYKNTGELFF. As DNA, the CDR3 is TGTGCCAGCAGACCATACAAGAACACCGGGGAGCTGTTTTTT.